This T cell receptor beta chain emerged from a study of cytomegalovirus exposure and HLA in healthy donors. The CDR3 loop spans 15 amino acids. Germline CDR1 SGHTA, CDR2 FQGNSA. Trimming cost V 4 bases and J 6 bases; bases outside gene matches: 6. As to this clone: Antigen unknown.

PCR involved 60 Vbeta and 13 Jbeta primers. TCRdb's copy holds only in-frame clones and misses some; the assay was immunoSEQ multiplex PCR. The sample includes about 85,000 clones, over 60% of them seen just once. Broader study findings: In a later analysis, the majority of CMV-associated beta chains seemingly showed HLA restriction. There were some public TCRs occurring in many donors, but most TCR sequences were rare.

This receptor was taken from a man aged 25 to 40 in good health and CMV-seronegative. Sequencing used PBMCs. This chain links TRBV7-2 with TRBJ1-3; the match to TRBD1 covers 10 bases. In DNA form, the CDR3 reads TGTGCCAGCAGCTCTCGGACAGGGGGTGAAAACACCATATATTTT. Protein: CASSSRTGGENTIYF.